This T cell receptor (beta chain) was profiled in a study of cytomegalovirus exposure and HLA in healthy donors. Across the study: Genotyping showed roughly 77% of 398 donors falling in the Caucasian-associated ancestry cluster.

The CDR3 has 13 residues. With 6 bases clipped from V and 3 bases from J, the junction kept 3 bases outside the gene matches. The germline gives CDR1 SGHTA, CDR2 FQGNSA. PCR involved 60 Vbeta and 13 Jbeta primers. How the authors handled the data: Unique TCR beta chains totaled some 80 million in a later count, with around 12 million of them shared. Sequencing used immunoSEQ multiplex PCR; TCRdb keeps in-frame clones, though not all of them. The V and J calls and clone size are taken from that table; D and trimming were inferred from the DNA. In total, the table holds under 95,000 clones. The receptor was derived from a female donor in good health and CMV-seropositive. The chain combines TRBV7-2 with TRBJ2-7, with 9 bases lining up with TRBD1. Sequencing was done on a sample of PBMCs. The CDR3 DNA reads as TGTGCCAGCAGGGGACAGGGTGACTACGAGCAGTACTTC. It yields the protein CASRGQGDYEQYF.